These 27 T cell receptor beta chains originate from one sample sequenced in a study of blood T cell repertoires in COVID-19. The protocol was immunoSEQ multiplex PCR, while the TCRdb copy is restricted to in-frame clones and leaves out a portion. This sample has 270,000 or so clones, with around 82% found just once. Sample: peripheral blood. The receptor set was obtained from a woman younger than 30 with acute or convalescent COVID-19.

The chain recombines TRBV11-2 with TRBJ2-1, with 12 nucleotides matching TRBD2. This CDR3 comprises 15 residues. The junction had 5 bases not matched to a gene; V was cut back by 7 bases and J by 4 bases. Germline V lookup: CDR1 SGHAT, CDR2 FQNNGV. The CDR3 nucleotides are TGTGCCAGCATCCTAGCGGGAGGGGGGTACAATGAGCAGTTCTTC. Translation gives CASILAGGGYNEQFF.

The chain employs TRBV7-8 and TRBJ1-5, with 9 nucleotides matching TRBD1. The trim removed 7 bases at V and 0 bases at J, leaving 16 bases unmatched. This CDR3 has 19 amino acids. Germline V gene sequence: CDR1 SGHVS, CDR2 FQNEAQ. The CDR3 nucleotides read TGTGCCAGCACACCCCTGGGACAGGGCTCTCTTTATAGCAATCAGCCCCAGCATTTT. Translating gives CASTPLGQGSLYSNQPQHF.

The V and J genes are TRBV28 and TRBJ2-2; 13 nucleotides match TRBD2. Germline-derived CDR1 and CDR2 are MDHEN and SYDVKM. This CDR3 has 16 residues. V gave up 4 bases and J gave up 6 bases; unmatched junction bases: 5. CDR3 in amino acids: CASSSTTSGRAGELFF. CDR3 nucleotides: TGTGCCAGCAGTTCGACAACTAGCGGGAGGGCCGGGGAGCTGTTTTTT.

V gene TRBV6-5 combines with J gene TRBJ2-7, with a tentative D call TRBD2 (5 bases). The CDR3 is made up of 15 amino acids. Trimming took 7 bases from V and 0 from J, leaving 16 bases between them. Germline assignment: CDR1 MNHEY and CDR2 SVGAGI. Written as DNA, the CDR3 is TGTGCCAGCACCCAGGACTTTTCTACCTCCTACGAGCAGTACTTC. Translating it yields CASTQDFSTSYEQYF.

This chain uses TRBV4-3 with TRBJ1-3, with 7 bases aligning to TRBD1. Germline values: CDR1 LGHNA, CDR2 YSLEER. This CDR3 is 15 amino acids long. V shed 4 bases and J 0 bases; nucleotides not matched to a gene: 3. The CDR3: CASSRGTDSGNTIYF. CDR3 coding DNA: TGCGCCAGCAGCCGAGGGACAGACTCTGGAAACACCATATATTTT.

V is TRBV19 and J is TRBJ2-1, with TRBD2 matching 13 bases. Unmatched junction bases numbered 3, after V lost 6 bases and J lost 7 bases. Germline V gene lookup returns CDR1 LNHDA and CDR2 SQIVND (reference sequence). The CDR3 totals 14 residues. The CDR3 sequence: CASRGTSGENEQFF. In DNA form, the CDR3 reads TGTGCCAGTAGGGGGACTAGCGGGGAAAATGAGCAGTTCTTC.

The chain is built from TRBV24-1 and TRBJ2-1, with TRBD2 matching over 14 bases. CDR1 is KGHDR and CDR2 is SFDVKD in the germline V gene. Unmatched junction bases numbered 10, after V lost 4 bases and J lost 9 bases. The CDR3 covers 17 residues. The CDR3: CATSDGTSGREHGEQFF. CDR3 DNA sequence: TGTGCCACCAGTGACGGGACTAGCGGGAGAGAGCATGGTGAGCAGTTCTTC.

The chain combines TRBV18 with TRBJ2-4; TRBD1 might be the D (6 bases). The CDR3 is 15 residues long. In germline, CDR1 is KGHSH, CDR2 LQKENI. The V end lost 4 bases, the J end lost 3 bases, and 13 bases lay between the germline ends. CDR3 residues: CASSQTGSDKNIQYF. CDR3 coding DNA: TGTGCCAGCTCACAAACAGGGTCGGACAAAAACATTCAGTACTTC.

This chain uses TRBV7-2 with TRBJ1-5; no reliable D call. CDR3 length: 14 residues. Looked up from germline, CDR1 is SGHTA and CDR2 is FQGNSA. V lost 3 bases and J lost 4, with 10 bases in between. The CDR3 is CASSLRQTNQPQHF. In nucleotides, the CDR3 is TGTGCCAGCAGCTTGAGGCAGACTAATCAGCCCCAGCATTTT.

V usage is TRBV25-1 and J usage is TRBJ2-7; 14 bases align to TRBD2. Per the germline V gene, CDR1 is MGHDK and CDR2 is SYGVNS. The CDR3 sequence is 15 residues long. Trimming cost V 5 bases and J 4 bases; bases outside gene matches: 4. The CDR3 DNA reads as TGTGCCAGCAGTACCGGGACTAGCGGGAGTTACGAGCAGTACTTC. It translates to CASSTGTSGSYEQYF.

Only one count was recorded for this clone. CDR3 loop: CASSLDKREKGLAASSTDTQYF. CDR3 sequence (DNA): TGTGCCAGCAGCTTAGATAAAAGGGAAAAGGGACTAGCGGCGAGTAGCACAGATACGCAGTATTTT. This chain links TRBV13 with TRBJ2-3; 11 bases line up with TRBD2. Unmatched junction bases numbered 18, after V lost 1 base and J lost 0 bases. The CDR3 contains 22 residues. Germline V CDR1 and CDR2: PRHDT, FYEKMQ (reference sequence).

The chain employs TRBV7-9 and TRBJ2-7; TRBD1 matches at 7 bases. The CDR3 has 14 residues. Germline CDR1 SEHNR, CDR2 FQNEAQ (reference sequence). V lost 4 bases to trimming and J lost 3 bases; unmatched junction nucleotides: 6. CDR3 amino acids: CASSWTGAGYEQYF. The CDR3 DNA follows: TGTGCCAGCAGCTGGACAGGTGCAGGCTACGAGCAGTACTTC.

With regard to this clone: One junction end disagrees with the germline gene, perhaps due to a read error. V and J are TRBV5-1 and TRBJ1-6; D is uncertain. This CDR3 has 15 amino acids. The germline gives CDR1 SGHRS, CDR2 YFSETQ. This chain's CDR3 is CASSLGPGYSSPLHF. CDR3 in DNA: TGCGCCAGCAGCTTGGGCCCAGGTTATAGTTCACCCCTCCACTTT.

This clone was detected ten times or more. The J gene is TRBJ2-7, the V gene TRBV5-4, with D possibly TRBD1 on 6 matching bases. Germline lookup yields CDR1 SGHNT and CDR2 YYREEE (reference sequence). This CDR3 spans 14 amino acids. V was clipped by 0 bases and J by 5 bases, with 12 bases between them. For the CDR3, the DNA is TGTGCCAGCAGCTTGGATCTGGGGGCTAACGAGCAGTACTTC. Residues: CASSLDLGANEQYF.

This clone was picked up a small number of times. This rearrangement joins TRBV2 to TRBJ2-5; TRBD1 matches 7 bases. V dropped 6 bases and J dropped 2; count of bases not matched to a gene: 6. CDR1 is SNHLY and CDR2 is FYNNEI in the germline V gene. CDR3 length: 14 residues. The CDR3 DNA sequence: TGTGCCAGCAGGCGGACAGGTACACAAGAGACCCAGTACTTC. This encodes CASRRTGTQETQYF.

This rearrangement joins TRBV24-1 to TRBJ2-3, with a possible D match to TRBD2 (7 bases). CDR1 and CDR2 from the germline V gene are KGHDR and SFDVKD. This CDR3 has 15 residues. V lost 6 bases to trimming and J lost 3 bases, with 15 bases between them. The chain's CDR3 is CATSRGALETDTQYF. CDR3 DNA: TGTGCCACCAGTCGGGGGGCTCTTGAGACAGATACGCAGTATTTT.

As for this clone: At one boundary the junction diverges from the germline segment, which might be a read error. The chain has TRBV7-2 and TRBJ2-5; 9 bases match TRBD1. From germline, CDR1 is SGHTA and CDR2 FQGNSA. The CDR3 spans 16 residues. The CDR3 nucleotides read TGTGCCAGCAGCTCCGTCGTCAGCCGGGACAGGGCCCCCCAAAACTTC. Protein product: CASSSVVSRDRAPQNF.

The J gene is TRBJ2-3, the V gene TRBV2, with 11 bases that match TRBD2. The CDR3 runs 15 residues. Per germline, CDR1 SNHLY and CDR2 FYNNEI. V trimming: 8 bases; J trimming: 3 bases; junction bases outside the gene matches: 7. CDR3 coding DNA: TGTGCCAGCCTTAAGACTAGCGGGACAACAGATACGCAGTATTTT. Its protein product is CASLKTSGTTDTQYF.

This sequence joins TRBV19 and TRBJ2-1; D gene unclear. The V gene lost 5 bases and the J gene lost 2 bases, with 13 bases spanning the gap. In germline, CDR1 is LNHDA, CDR2 SQIVND (reference sequence). The CDR3 length is 15 residues. Here the CDR3 reads CASSEAYHPYNEQFF. The DNA of the CDR3 is TGTGCCAGTAGTGAGGCCTACCACCCCTACAATGAGCAGTTCTTC.

This chain links TRBV15 with TRBJ2-7, with D possibly TRBD1 on 6 matching bases. V lost 0 bases, J lost 3 bases, and 12 bases lay in between. CDR3 length equals 15 residues. Germline V CDR1 and CDR2: LNHNV, YYDKDF (reference sequence). The CDR3 nucleotides are TGTGCCACCAGCAGAGATGGCGCCAGGGGCTACGAGCAGTACTTC. It is translated as CATSRDGARGYEQYF.

V usage is TRBV27 and J usage is TRBJ2-7, with 7 bases fitting TRBD2. Unmatched junction bases numbered 13, after V lost 8 bases and J lost 0 bases. This CDR3 comprises 16 residues. CDR1 MNHEY and CDR2 SMNVEV come from the germline V gene (reference sequence). CDR3 bases: TGTGCCAGCCCAGTGGGGAACCGGGACTACTCCTACGAGCAGTACTTC. It codes for CASPVGNRDYSYEQYF.

This clone turned up a few times. V and J are TRBV6-5 and TRBJ2-3; the D is unclear. The CDR3 consists of 14 residues. The ends were cut back, 1 base at V and 0 bases at J, with 5 bases in the middle. Germline-derived CDR1 and CDR2 are MNHEY and SVGAGI. The CDR3 DNA sequence: TGTGCCAGCAGTTACTACGGTAGCACAGATACGCAGTATTTT. It yields the protein CASSYYGSTDTQYF.

The rearrangement joins TRBV15 to TRBJ2-2, with TRBD1 matching over 9 bases. This CDR3 comprises 14 residues. The V and J ends lost 6 bases and 9 bases, in that order; junction bases with no gene match: 8. Germline lookup yields CDR1 LNHNV and CDR2 YYDKDF (reference sequence). This CDR3 is CATRGTGTTRELFF. The CDR3 coding sequence is TGTGCCACCAGAGGGACAGGGACAACCAGGGAGCTGTTTTTT.

The chain combines TRBV2 with TRBJ1-3; D is uncertain. V was clipped by 5 bases and J by 5 bases, with 10 bases between them. The CDR3 covers 13 residues. CDR1 and CDR2 from the germline V gene are SNHLY and FYNNEI. CDR3 in amino acids: CASSQVVRNTIYF. The CDR3 nucleotides are TGTGCCAGCAGTCAGGTTGTCAGAAACACCATATATTTT. The variable domain in full, completed from reference TRBV2 and TRBJ1-3, reads EPEVTQTPSHQVTQMGQEVILRCVPISNHLYFYWYRQILGQKVEFLVSFYNNEISEKSEIFDDQFSVERPDGSNFTLKIRSTKLEDSAMYFCASSQVVRNTIYFGEGSWLTVV.

The chain carries TRBV5-8 and TRBJ1-1; perhaps TRBD1 as D (5 bases). The germline CDR1 and CDR2 sequences are SGHTS and YDEGEE. There are 16 residues in the CDR3. V was pared by 3 bases and J by 1 base, with 16 bases between. The chain's CDR3 is CASSSLGQGANTEAFF. DNA of the CDR3: TGTGCCAGCAGCTCCCTGGGTCAGGGCGCGAACACTGAAGCTTTCTTT.

The rearrangement uses TRBV28 and TRBJ2-1, with D maybe TRBD1 (5 bases). The length of the CDR3 is 14 residues. Germline V gene lookup returns CDR1 MDHEN and CDR2 SYDVKM. V shed 5 bases and J shed 2 bases, with 10 bases lying between them. CDR3 sequence (DNA): TGTGCCAGCAGTGGGGCGGAGACCTACAATGAGCAGTTCTTC. It encodes CASSGAETYNEQFF. The full variable domain, in which reference TRBV28 and TRBJ2-1 provide the parts outside the CDR3, is DVKVTQSSRYLVKRTGEKVFLECVQDMDHENMFWYRQDPGLGLRLIYFSYDVKMKEKGDIPEGYSVSREKKERFSLILESASTNQTSMYLCASSGAETYNEQFFGPGTRLTVL.

The genes are TRBV10-3 and TRBJ2-3; TRBD2 aligns across 12 bases. V was clipped by 9 bases and J by 5 bases; unmatched bases: 9. Germline loops: CDR1 ENHRY, CDR2 SYGVKD. This CDR3 has 15 amino acids. CDR3 sequence reads: CAMAGTSGLLDTQYF. In DNA form, the CDR3 reads TGTGCCATGGCTGGGACTAGCGGGCTTTTAGATACGCAGTATTTT.